Below, 9 T cell receptor beta chains from the same sample are listed, as sequenced in a study of cytomegalovirus exposure and HLA in healthy donors. A multiplex PCR was run with 60 Vbeta primers and 13 Jbeta primers. TCRdb's copy holds only in-frame clones and misses some; the assay was immunoSEQ multiplex PCR. The sample lists some 150,000 clones, about 80% occurring once. The sample comprised PBMCs. These receptors were taken from a woman aged 30 to 39 in good health and CMV-seronegative.

The chain recombines TRBV9 with TRBJ2-7; no clear D. Looked up from germline, CDR1 is SGDLS and CDR2 is YYNGEE. The V gene lost 0 bases and the J gene lost 0 bases, with 7 bases spanning the gap. This CDR3 region has 14 residues. For the CDR3, the DNA is TGTGCCAGCAGCGTAGGGTATAGCTCCTACGAGCAGTACTTC. Protein sequence: CASSVGYSSYEQYF.

The chain couples TRBV5-1 to TRBJ1-1, with a tentative D call TRBD1 (6 bases). CDR1 is SGHRS and CDR2 is YFSETQ in the germline V gene. The CDR3 is 14 residues long. V lost 4 bases to trimming and J lost 2 bases, with 12 bases between them. The CDR3 DNA follows: TGCGCCAGCAGCCAAAACAGGGCCAACACTGAAGCTTTCTTT. Translation: CASSQNRANTEAFF.

The chain joins TRBV11-3 to TRBJ2-5, with D perhaps matching TRBD2 (5 bases). CDR1 SGHNT and CDR2 YENEEA come from the germline V gene. The CDR3 is made up of 14 amino acids. V lost 2 bases to trimming and J lost 5 bases, with 12 bases between them. CDR3 DNA sequence: TGTGCCAGCAGCTTATCAAGCGGTTATGAGACCCAGTACTTC. It codes for CASSLSSGYETQYF. Combining the CDR3 with reference TRBV11-3 and TRBJ2-5 gives the whole variable domain EAGVVQSPRYKIIEKKQPVAFWCNPISGHNTLYWYLQNLGQGPELLIRYENEEAVDDSQLPKDRFSAERLKGVDSTLKIQPAELGDSAVYLCASSLSSGYETQYFGPGTRLLVL.

The genes are TRBV19 and TRBJ1-6; TRBD1 agrees at 9 bases. V lost 5 bases and J lost 10; bases outside the gene matches: 3. The length of the CDR3 is 13 residues. Germline CDR1 LNHDA, CDR2 SQIVND (reference sequence). The CDR3 bases are TGTGCCAGTAGTCGGGACAGGGAATCACCCCTCCACTTT. This gives the protein CASSRDRESPLHF.

The chain has TRBV7-9 and TRBJ1-5; D perhaps matches TRBD1 (6 bases). The CDR3 has 15 amino acids. Looked up from germline, CDR1 is SEHNR and CDR2 is FQNEAQ (reference sequence). V dropped 4 bases and J dropped 4 bases, with 14 bases sitting between them. CDR3 loop: CASSSKTGINQPQHF. DNA of the CDR3: TGTGCCAGCAGCTCCAAAACAGGGATTAATCAGCCCCAGCATTTT. Variable domain in full (rest from reference TRBV7-9 and TRBJ1-5): DTGVSQNPRHKITKRGQNVTFRCDPISEHNRLYWYRQTLGQGPEFLTYFQNEAQLEKSRLLSDRFSAERPKGSFSTLEIQRTEQGDSAMYLCASSSKTGINQPQHFGDGTRLSIL.

About this clone: This sample includes further DNA sequences coding for the same CDR3. The V gene is TRBV4-3, the J gene TRBJ2-7; no firm D call. CDR1 and CDR2 from the germline V gene are LGHNA and YSLEER. This CDR3 has 14 amino acids. Deletions cut 0 bases from V and 0 bases from J, with 6 bases between. CDR3 coding DNA: TGCGCCAGCAGCCAAGATCGGGTCTCCTACGAGCAGTACTTC. Amino acids: CASSQDRVSYEQYF.

The chain couples TRBV4-3 to TRBJ2-7; a weak D match, TRBD1 (6 bases). In germline, CDR1 is LGHNA, CDR2 YSLEER. The V gene lost 3 bases and the J gene lost 7 bases, with 16 bases spanning the gap. This CDR3 contains 14 residues. CDR3 amino acids: CASSHILRGSEQYF. The CDR3 DNA sequence: TGCGCCAGCAGCCACATTTTAAGGGGGAGTGAGCAGTACTTC.

The chain combines TRBV27 with TRBJ1-2, with D possibly TRBD1 on 6 matching bases. The ends were cut back, 5 bases at V and 5 bases at J, with 12 bases in the middle. The CDR3 loop spans 13 amino acids. CDR1 and CDR2 from the germline V gene are MNHEY and SMNVEV (reference sequence). CDR3 residues: CASSQQGKYGYTF. Here the CDR3 DNA reads TGTGCCAGCAGTCAACAGGGAAAGTATGGCTACACCTTC.

This chain connects TRBV4-1 to TRBJ1-4; D may be TRBD1 (5 bases). Germline V CDR1 and CDR2: MGHRA, YSYEKL. The CDR3 is made up of 17 amino acids. Trimming stripped 3 bases from V and 2 bases from J, with 16 bases between. CDR3 amino acids: CASSHLGKGATNEKLFF. CDR3 DNA sequence: TGCGCCAGCAGCCACCTTGGAAAAGGGGCGACTAATGAAAAACTGTTTTTT.